This TCR beta chain was recovered during a study of OX40 agonist ivuxolimab in advanced cancers. Measured with immunoSEQ multiplex PCR; TCRdb has only the in-frame clones, and not every one. The data hold over 150,000 clones, with 85% to 95% observed a single time. This clone was recorded at least ten times. Germline V gives CDR1 GTSNPN, CDR2 SVGIG (reference sequence). V was shortened by 0 bases and J by 9 bases, with 18 bases between the two germline ends. The CDR3 loop spans 15 amino acids. This TCR came from an adult with an advanced solid tumor such as melanoma, head and neck, liver or kidney cancer. The chain has TRBV30 and TRBJ1-3; the D gene is possibly TRBD1 (5 bases). This specimen was CD4+ or CD8+ T cells sorted from blood, taken in a trial of the OX40 agonist ivuxolimab. The CDR3 region is CAWSVNRISLGTIYF. CDR3 in DNA: TGTGCCTGGAGTGTAAACAGGATTTCCTTGGGCACCATATATTTT.